This passage covers 24 T cell receptor beta chains from one sample sequenced in a study of CD8 T cells in ankylosing spondylitis. TCRdb reprocessed the 5' RACE reads with MiXCR, giving one entry per CDR3 protein. The data show about 400,000 distinct CDR3 sequences, about a fifth seen once. The antigens of these receptors remain unknown. Study-level points and caveats: Apparently characteristic of ankylosing spondylitis blood was a TCR beta motif (about 8 highly homologous variants).

Sequencing input: blood, either unsorted or a sorted T cell fraction (not recorded which). These TCRs come from a male donor with ankylosing spondylitis.

This chain links TRBV9 with TRBJ2-5; 13 positions agree with TRBD2. This CDR3 has 17 amino acids. Germline CDR1 and CDR2: SGDLS and YYNGEE. The trim removed 3 bases at V and 0 bases at J, leaving 5 bases unmatched. This CDR3 is CASSGLAGGPYQETQYF. The CDR3 nucleotides read TGTGCCAGCAGCGGACTAGCGGGAGGACCGTACCAAGAGACCCAGTACTTC.

The genes are TRBV7-8 and TRBJ1-2; D perhaps matches TRBD1 (5 bases). CDR1 and CDR2 from the germline V gene are SGHVS and FQNEAQ. The CDR3 has 13 amino acids. V lost 5 bases to trimming and J lost 8 bases, with 15 bases between them. CDR3 region: CASSPQGIRGYTF. As DNA, the CDR3 is TGTGCCAGCAGCCCCCAGGGTATTCGGGGCTACACCTTC.

This clonotype occurred a few times. The rearrangement uses TRBV6-2 or TRBV6-3 and TRBJ2-1; the D gene is possibly TRBD2 (7 bases). The CDR3 loop spans 16 amino acids. CDR1 is MNHEY and CDR2 is SVGEGT in the germline V gene. V lost 6 bases, J lost 0 bases, and 15 bases lay in between. DNA for the CDR3: TGTGCCAGCAGGGACCGACGGGGGGCCTCCTACAATGAGCAGTTCTTC. The encoded protein is CASRDRRGASYNEQFF.

This clonotype was found a few times. The CDR3 DNA sequence: TGTGCCAGCAGCTTGATGGGAGGGGTCACCGGGGAGCTGTTTTTT. Translated, it gives CASSLMGGVTGELFF. The V and J genes are TRBV7-8 and TRBJ2-2, with 7 bases identical to TRBD2. V was pared by 3 bases and J by 4 bases, with 5 bases of the junction left unmatched. The CDR3 is made up of 15 amino acids. Germline CDR1 and CDR2: SGHVS and FQNEAQ.

This clonotype has just a few counts. This chain joins TRBV20-1 and TRBJ2-3; D remains unclear. Trimming cost V 4 bases and J 3 bases, with 17 bases left between them. Germline V gene lookup returns CDR1 DFQATT and CDR2 SNEGSKA (reference sequence). The CDR3 length is 15 residues. The CDR3 bases are TGCAGTGCTACCCCGGCCCTCTCGGTGACAGATACGCAGTATTTT. The encoded protein is CSATPALSVTDTQYF.

The chain couples TRBV6-2 or TRBV6-3 to TRBJ1-5; possible D gene TRBD1, 5 bases. Germline V CDR1 and CDR2: MNHEY, SVGEGT. Between the trimmed V and J ends, which lost 0 bases and 5 bases, there was a span of 11 bases. The CDR3 spans 15 residues. This chain's CDR3 is CASSYSTGADQPQHF. The CDR3 nucleotides are TGTGCCAGCAGTTACTCGACCGGGGCGGATCAGCCCCAGCATTTT.

The V and J genes are TRBV4-3 and TRBJ1-5, with 9 bases lining up with TRBD1. CDR3 length equals 15 residues. The V and J ends lost 5 bases and 4 bases, in that order; junction bases with no gene match: 6. Per the germline V gene, CDR1 is LGHNA and CDR2 is YSLEER. CDR3 residues: CASSRGQGRNQPQHF. For the CDR3, the DNA is TGCGCCAGCAGCAGGGGACAGGGAAGGAATCAGCCCCAGCATTTT.

This clonotype appeared a few times. CDR3 in DNA: TGTGCCAGCAGCCAAGCTGAGGGTCCCTATGGCTACACCTTC. Encoded protein: CASSQAEGPYGYTF. This chain joins TRBV14 and TRBJ1-2; D gene uncertain. The V end lost 1 base, the J end lost 4 bases, and 10 bases lay between the germline ends. Germline CDR1 is SGHDN and CDR2 is FVKESK. The CDR3 length is 14 residues.

The gene calls are TRBV6-1 and TRBJ2-7; 11 nucleotides agree with TRBD1. V shed 6 bases and J 4 bases; nucleotides not matched to a gene: 5. CDR1 MNHNS and CDR2 SASEGT come from the germline V gene. The CDR3 spans 14 residues. CDR3 sequence reads: CASRRGQGGYEQYF. In DNA form, the CDR3 reads TGTGCCAGCAGGCGGGGACAGGGGGGATACGAGCAGTACTTC.

There are a few counts of this clonotype. V usage is TRBV6-1 and J usage is TRBJ2-7; 7 bases fit TRBD2. Germline V gene sequence: CDR1 MNHNS, CDR2 SASEGT. Losses at the gene ends were 5 bases for V and 3 bases for J; bases not matched to a gene: 7. The CDR3 contains 14 residues. CDR3 amino acids: CASSLAGVFYEQYF. DNA of the CDR3: TGTGCCAGCAGTCTCGCGGGGGTCTTCTACGAGCAGTACTTC.

The chain couples TRBV3-1 to TRBJ2-3; D is undetermined. Germline-derived CDR1 and CDR2 are LGHDT and YNNKEL (reference sequence). Trimming took off 0 bases at V and 5 bases at J, with 15 bases between the two ends. The CDR3 extends over 16 amino acids. The CDR3 region is CASSQEQRARIDTQYF. The CDR3, as DNA: TGTGCCAGCAGCCAAGAACAACGGGCTCGCATAGATACGCAGTATTTT.

This chain links TRBV14 with TRBJ2-4; either TRBD1 or TRBD2 may supply D (5 bases each). The CDR3 spans 14 residues. The V end was cut by 1 base, the J end by 6 bases, with 10 bases between. Germline CDR1 reads SGHDN; CDR2 reads FVKESK. The CDR3 reads CASSQAGTGNIQYF. CDR3 sequence (DNA): TGTGCCAGCAGCCAAGCCGGGACGGGAAACATTCAGTACTTC.

V is TRBV28 and J is TRBJ2-1; D may be TRBD2 (6 bases). This CDR3 is 14 amino acids long. Trimming removed 8 bases from V and 8 bases from J, with 19 bases in between. Germline loops: CDR1 MDHEN, CDR2 SYDVKM. CDR3 sequence reads: CASAQGYGSYEQFF. The CDR3 DNA follows: TGTGCCAGCGCGCAGGGATACGGGAGTTATGAGCAGTTCTTC.

This clonotype was recorded many times. CDR3: CASSPQRGVENEQFF. CDR3 DNA sequence: TGTGCCAGCTCACCTCAGAGAGGGGTTGAGAATGAGCAGTTCTTC. This chain uses TRBV18 with TRBJ2-1; D possibly matches TRBD1 or TRBD2 (5 bases each). Trimming stripped 3 bases from V and 7 bases from J, with 16 bases between. Germline values: CDR1 KGHSH, CDR2 LQKENI. The CDR3 has 15 residues. The variable domain in full, with the rest retrieved from reference TRBV18 and TRBJ2-1, is NAGVMQNPRHLVRRRGQEARLRCSPMKGHSHVYWYRQLPEEGLKFMVYLQKENIIDESGMPKERFSAEFPKEGPSILRIQQVVRGDSAAYFCASSPQRGVENEQFFGPGTRLTVL.

This clonotype came up a few times. The chain is built from TRBV15 and TRBJ2-3; D not resolved. CDR3 length equals 12 residues. Germline CDR1 reads LNHNV; CDR2 reads YYDKDF (reference sequence). The V gene lost 6 bases and the J gene lost 2 bases, with 6 bases spanning the gap. The CDR3 here is CATRTLTDTQYF. In DNA form, the CDR3 reads TGTGCCACCAGGACTCTCACAGATACGCAGTATTTT.

A few counts support this clonotype. This chain joins TRBV12-3 or TRBV12-4 and TRBJ2-2, with 10 bases lining up with TRBD2. The CDR3 loop spans 16 amino acids. V was pared by 3 bases and J by 7 bases, with 8 bases of the junction left unmatched. CDR3 region: CASSFPAGGPLGELFF. The CDR3 nucleotides read TGTGCCAGCAGTTTCCCAGCGGGAGGGCCTCTCGGGGAGCTGTTTTTT.

The chain joins TRBV10-3 to TRBJ2-5; D perhaps matches TRBD1 (6 bases). Trimming took off 5 bases at V and 1 base at J, with 8 bases between the two ends. The CDR3 is 13 amino acids. The germline V gene encodes CDR1 ENHRY and CDR2 SYGVKD. The chain's CDR3 is CAISRDTQETQYF. The DNA of the CDR3 is TGTGCCATCAGTAGGGACACCCAAGAGACCCAGTACTTC.

The V call is TRBV20-1, the J call TRBJ2-7, with a tentative D call TRBD2 (6 bases). The germline V gene encodes CDR1 DFQATT and CDR2 SNEGSKA (reference sequence). The ends were cut back, 2 bases at V and 4 bases at J, with 18 bases in the middle. The CDR3 runs 15 residues. The CDR3, as DNA: TGCAGTGCTAGACGACCCGGGACTCCACTTTACGAGCAGTACTTC. This encodes CSARRPGTPLYEQYF.

A few counts support this clonotype. This chain links TRBV11-2 with TRBJ2-7; maybe TRBD1 (6 bases). V lost 3 bases to trimming and J lost 2 bases, with 14 bases between them. The CDR3 is 15 residues long. CDR1 and CDR2 from the germline V gene are SGHAT and FQNNGV. The CDR3, as DNA: TGTGCCAGCAGCTTGAACAGGGACCGCGCCTACGAGCAGTACTTC. Its protein product is CASSLNRDRAYEQYF.

This clonotype has more than one count but fewer than ten. The rearrangement joins TRBV5-1 to TRBJ1-5, with 12 positions matching TRBD1. The germline V gene encodes CDR1 SGHRS and CDR2 YFSETQ. The length of the CDR3 is 18 residues. V lost 4 bases to trimming and J lost 5 bases; unmatched junction nucleotides: 13. CDR3 nucleotides: TGCGCCAGCAGCGCTACGGGACAGGGGGCTATGGGCTATCAGCCCCAGCATTTT. This translates into CASSATGQGAMGYQPQHF.

This sequence joins TRBV18 and TRBJ1-5; D gene uncertain. The CDR3 is 16 amino acids. The V end was cut by 2 bases, the J end by 1 base, with 12 bases between. Looked up from germline, CDR1 is KGHSH and CDR2 is LQKENI. The CDR3 reads CASSPDGIISNQPQHF. CDR3 DNA: TGTGCCAGCTCACCAGACGGAATTATAAGCAATCAGCCCCAGCATTTT.

The CDR3 here is CASRVTNSPLHF. The CDR3 bases are TGTGCCAGCAGGGTTACGAATTCACCCCTCCACTTT. This chain uses TRBV2 with TRBJ1-6; no definite D call. This CDR3 contains 12 residues. From germline, CDR1 is SNHLY and CDR2 FYNNEI. V was clipped by 6 bases and J by 7 bases, with 7 bases between them.

The chain is built from TRBV24-1 and TRBJ2-3; 8 bases are shared with TRBD2. CDR1 and CDR2 (germline): KGHDR, SFDVKD. The CDR3 runs to 15 residues. The ends lost 7 bases at V and 3 bases at J; junction bases unmatched: 8. The CDR3 is CATSSGRGDTDTQYF. In DNA, the CDR3 is TGTGCCACCAGCTCCGGGAGGGGAGATACAGATACGCAGTATTTT.

V gene TRBV20-1 combines with J gene TRBJ1-4; 8 nucleotides align to TRBD1. The germline V gene encodes CDR1 DFQATT and CDR2 SNEGSKA (reference sequence). The CDR3 consists of 14 residues. V was pared by 0 bases and J by 7 bases, with 4 bases of the junction left unmatched. The CDR3 reads CSARDVQGAEKLFF. The CDR3 DNA reads as TGCAGTGCTAGAGATGTGCAGGGGGCTGAAAAACTGTTTTTT.